This TCR beta chain is from a study of blood T cells in healthy people across ages. PCR was performed a second time for about 7 to 11 cycles using a sample-barcoded 5' primer and a J-beta primer mix. TCRdb passed the 5' RACE reads through MiXCR, listing each CDR3 protein once. The table has about 830,000 distinct CDR3 sequences, about 59% seen once. Donors each provided about 10 milliliters of peripheral blood. Whole-study results and caveats: Long-lived donors exceeded aged donors in naive CD4+ cells and diversity.

This clonotype was seen many times. The antigen remains unidentified. Per the germline V gene, CDR1 is SGDLS and CDR2 is YYNGEE. V lost 0 bases and J lost 3, with 14 bases in between. The CDR3 covers 16 residues. The chain carries TRBV9 and TRBJ2-3; tentative D call: TRBD2 (6 bases). Input material: blood. This clonotype was obtained from a man aged 25-40 years in good health. CDR3 residues: CASSVAGGASTDTQYF. In nucleotides, the CDR3 is TGTGCCAGCAGCGTAGCAGGAGGGGCTAGTACAGATACGCAGTATTTT.